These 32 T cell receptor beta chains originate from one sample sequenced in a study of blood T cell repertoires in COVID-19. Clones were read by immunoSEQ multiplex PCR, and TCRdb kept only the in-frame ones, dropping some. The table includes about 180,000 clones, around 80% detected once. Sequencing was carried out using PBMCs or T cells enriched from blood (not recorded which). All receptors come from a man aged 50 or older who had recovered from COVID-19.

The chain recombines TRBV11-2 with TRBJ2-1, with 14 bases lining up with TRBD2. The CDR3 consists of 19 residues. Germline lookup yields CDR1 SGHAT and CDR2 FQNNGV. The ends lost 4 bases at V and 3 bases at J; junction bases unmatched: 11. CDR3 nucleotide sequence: TGTGCCAGCAGCTCTCGAAAGGGACTAGCGGGGGTCTACTACAATGAGCAGTTCTTC. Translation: CASSSRKGLAGVYYNEQFF.

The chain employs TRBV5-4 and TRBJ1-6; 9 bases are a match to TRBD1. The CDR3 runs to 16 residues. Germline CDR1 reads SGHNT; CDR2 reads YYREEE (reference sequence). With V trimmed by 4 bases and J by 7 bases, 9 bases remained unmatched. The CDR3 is CASSLDRGNKNSPLHF. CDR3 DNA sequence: TGTGCCAGCAGCCTAGACAGGGGGAATAAGAATTCACCCCTCCACTTT. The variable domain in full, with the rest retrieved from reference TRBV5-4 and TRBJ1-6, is ETGVTQSPTHLIKTRGQQVTLRCSSQSGHNTVSWYQQALGQGPQFIFQYYREEENGRGNFPPRFSGLQFPNYSSELNVNALELDDSALYLCASSLDRGNKNSPLHFGNGTRLTVT.

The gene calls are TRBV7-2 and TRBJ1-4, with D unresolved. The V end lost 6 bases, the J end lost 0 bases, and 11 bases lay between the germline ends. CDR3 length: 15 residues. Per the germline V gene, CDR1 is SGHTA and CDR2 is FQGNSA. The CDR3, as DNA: TGTGCCAGCAGTCTTTCGGTCGCAACTAATGAAAAACTGTTTTTT. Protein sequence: CASSLSVATNEKLFF.

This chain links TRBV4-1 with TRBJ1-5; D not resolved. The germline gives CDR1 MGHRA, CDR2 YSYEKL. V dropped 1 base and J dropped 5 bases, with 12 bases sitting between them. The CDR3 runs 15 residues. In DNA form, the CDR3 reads TGCGCCAGCAGCCAAGTGCGGGGTGGCGATCAGCCCCAGCATTTT. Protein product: CASSQVRGGDQPQHF.

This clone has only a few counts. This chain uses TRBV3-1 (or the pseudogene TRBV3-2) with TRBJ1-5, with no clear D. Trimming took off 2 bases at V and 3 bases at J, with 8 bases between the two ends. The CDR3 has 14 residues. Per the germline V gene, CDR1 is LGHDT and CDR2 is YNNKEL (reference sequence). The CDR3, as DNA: TGTGCCAGCAGCCAAACGGGGAACAATCAGCCCCAGCATTTT. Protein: CASSQTGNNQPQHF.

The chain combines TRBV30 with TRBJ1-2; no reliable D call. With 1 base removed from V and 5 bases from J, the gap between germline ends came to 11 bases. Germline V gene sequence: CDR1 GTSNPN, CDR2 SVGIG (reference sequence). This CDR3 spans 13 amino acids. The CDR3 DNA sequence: TGTGCCTGGAGTGGCGACGGGAGATATGGCTACACCTTC. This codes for CAWSGDGRYGYTF.

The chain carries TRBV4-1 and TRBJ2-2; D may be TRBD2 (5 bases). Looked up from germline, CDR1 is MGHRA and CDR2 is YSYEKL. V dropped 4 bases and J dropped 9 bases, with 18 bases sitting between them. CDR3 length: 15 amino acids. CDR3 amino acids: CASSLPVGAARELFF. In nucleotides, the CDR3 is TGCGCCAGCAGCCTCCCGGTGGGAGCAGCCAGGGAGCTGTTTTTT.

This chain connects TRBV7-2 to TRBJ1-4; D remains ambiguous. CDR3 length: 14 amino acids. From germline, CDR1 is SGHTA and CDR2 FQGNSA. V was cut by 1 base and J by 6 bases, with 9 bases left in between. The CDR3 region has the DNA TGTGCCAGCAGCTTAGGGGTGGAGTATGAAAAACTGTTTTTT. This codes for CASSLGVEYEKLFF.

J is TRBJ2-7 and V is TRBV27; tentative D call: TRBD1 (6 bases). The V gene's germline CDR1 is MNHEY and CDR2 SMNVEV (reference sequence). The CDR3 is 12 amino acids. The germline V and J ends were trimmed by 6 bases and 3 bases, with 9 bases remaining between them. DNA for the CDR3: TGTGCCAGCAGGCAGGGGTTCTACGAGCAGTACTTC. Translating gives CASRQGFYEQYF.

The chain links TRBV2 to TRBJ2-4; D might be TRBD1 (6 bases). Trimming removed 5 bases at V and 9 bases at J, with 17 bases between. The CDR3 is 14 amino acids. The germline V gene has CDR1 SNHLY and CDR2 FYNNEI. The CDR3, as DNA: TGTGCCAGCAGTCAGGACAGTGGGGGATCCATTCAGTACTTC. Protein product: CASSQDSGGSIQYF.

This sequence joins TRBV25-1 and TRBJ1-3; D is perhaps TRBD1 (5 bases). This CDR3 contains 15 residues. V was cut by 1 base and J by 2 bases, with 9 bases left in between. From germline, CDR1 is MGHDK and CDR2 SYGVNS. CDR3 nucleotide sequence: TGTGCCAGCAGTGAATCGGGGGTTGCTGGAAACACCATATATTTT. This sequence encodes CASSESGVAGNTIYF.

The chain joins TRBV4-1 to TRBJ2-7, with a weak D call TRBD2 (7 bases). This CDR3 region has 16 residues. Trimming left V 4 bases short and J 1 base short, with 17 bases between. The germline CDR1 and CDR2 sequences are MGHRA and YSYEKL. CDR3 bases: TGCGCCAGCAGCCTTCCCAGGGGCGGGGGTTCCTACGAGCAGTACTTC. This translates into CASSLPRGGGSYEQYF.

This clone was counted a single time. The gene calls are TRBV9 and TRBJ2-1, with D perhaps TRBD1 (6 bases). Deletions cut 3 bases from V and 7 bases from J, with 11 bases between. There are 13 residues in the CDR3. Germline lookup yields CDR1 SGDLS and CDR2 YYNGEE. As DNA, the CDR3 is TGTGCCAGCAGCGCCCAGGGGAAGAATGAGCAGTTCTTC. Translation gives CASSAQGKNEQFF. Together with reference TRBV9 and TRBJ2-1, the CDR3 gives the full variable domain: DSGVTQTPKHLITATGQRVTLRCSPRSGDLSVYWYQQSLDQGLQFLIQYYNGEERAKGNILERFSAQQFPDLHSELNLSSLELGDSALYFCASSAQGKNEQFFGPGTRLTVL.

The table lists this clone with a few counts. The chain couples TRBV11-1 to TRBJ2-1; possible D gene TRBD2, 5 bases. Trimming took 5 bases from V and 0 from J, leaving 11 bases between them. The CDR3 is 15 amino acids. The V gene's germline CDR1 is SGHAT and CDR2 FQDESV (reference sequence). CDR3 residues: CASSPEASSYNEQFF. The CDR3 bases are TGTGCCAGCAGCCCGGAGGCAAGCTCCTACAATGAGCAGTTCTTC.

The CDR3 loop is CASRTQGNTEAFF. For the CDR3, the DNA is TGTGCCAGCAGAACACAGGGGAACACTGAAGCTTTCTTT. The chain has TRBV6-5 and TRBJ1-1, with D perhaps TRBD1 (6 bases). Trimming removed 6 bases at V and 1 base at J, with 9 bases between. This CDR3 comprises 13 residues. Germline V gene sequence: CDR1 MNHEY, CDR2 SVGAGI.

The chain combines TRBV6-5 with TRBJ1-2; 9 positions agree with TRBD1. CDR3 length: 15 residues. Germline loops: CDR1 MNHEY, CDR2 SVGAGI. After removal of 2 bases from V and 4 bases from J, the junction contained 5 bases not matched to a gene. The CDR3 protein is CASSYGGQGTYGYTF. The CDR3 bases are TGTGCCAGCAGTTACGGAGGACAGGGGACCTATGGCTACACCTTC.

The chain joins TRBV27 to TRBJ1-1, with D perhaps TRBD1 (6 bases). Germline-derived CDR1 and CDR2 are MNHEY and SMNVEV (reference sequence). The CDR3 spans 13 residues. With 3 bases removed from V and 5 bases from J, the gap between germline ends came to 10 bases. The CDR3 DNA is TGTGCCAGCAGTTTCCTAGGGGGTACTGAAGCTTTCTTT. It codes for CASSFLGGTEAFF.

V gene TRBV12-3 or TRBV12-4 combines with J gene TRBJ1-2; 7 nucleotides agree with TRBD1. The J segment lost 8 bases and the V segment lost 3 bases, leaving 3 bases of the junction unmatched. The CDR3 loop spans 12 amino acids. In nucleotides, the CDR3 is TGTGCCAGCAGTTTGACAGGGCTAGGCTACACCTTC. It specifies CASSLTGLGYTF.

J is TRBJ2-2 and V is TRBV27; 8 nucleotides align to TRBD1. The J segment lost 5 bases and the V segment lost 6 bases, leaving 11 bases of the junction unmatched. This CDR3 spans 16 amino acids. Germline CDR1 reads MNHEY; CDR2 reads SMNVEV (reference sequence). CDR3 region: CASRARGTGLTGELFF. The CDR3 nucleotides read TGTGCCAGCAGGGCACGTGGGACAGGACTAACCGGGGAGCTGTTTTTT.

CDR3 in DNA: TGTGCCTGGAGCGAAATCGACAGTAACTATGGCTACACCTTC. As protein: CAWSEIDSNYGYTF. The V and J genes are TRBV30 and TRBJ1-2; TRBD1 might be the D (5 bases). Germline assignment: CDR1 GTSNPN and CDR2 SVGIG (reference sequence). The germline V and J ends were trimmed by 3 bases and 1 base, with 12 bases remaining between them. CDR3 size: 14 residues.

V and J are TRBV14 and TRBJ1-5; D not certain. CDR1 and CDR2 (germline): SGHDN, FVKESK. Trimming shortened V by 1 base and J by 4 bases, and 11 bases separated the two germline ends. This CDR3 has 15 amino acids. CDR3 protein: CASSQGEGPNQPQHF. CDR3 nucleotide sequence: TGTGCCAGCAGCCAAGGTGAGGGTCCGAATCAGCCCCAGCATTTT.

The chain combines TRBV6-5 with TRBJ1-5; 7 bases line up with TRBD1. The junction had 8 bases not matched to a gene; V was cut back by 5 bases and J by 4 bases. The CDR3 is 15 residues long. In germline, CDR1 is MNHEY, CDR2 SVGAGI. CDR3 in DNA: TGTGCCAGCAGTAGATCCGGGACAGATAATCAGCCCCAGCATTTT. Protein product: CASSRSGTDNQPQHF.

CDR3 nucleotides: TGCGCCAGCAGCTTGGACGCAAAGCCAGCGGATACGCAGTATTTT. This gives the protein CASSLDAKPADTQYF. The chain employs TRBV5-1 and TRBJ2-3; D gene unclear. V was trimmed by 0 bases and J by 6 bases, leaving 14 bases between them. Germline loops: CDR1 SGHRS, CDR2 YFSETQ. This CDR3 is built from 15 residues. The full variable domain, its missing parts supplied by reference TRBV5-1 and TRBJ2-3, is KAGVTQTPRYLIKTRGQQVTLSCSPISGHRSVSWYQQTPGQGLQFLFEYFSETQRNKGNFPGRFSGRQFSNSRSEMNVSTLELGDSALYLCASSLDAKPADTQYFGPGTRLTVL.

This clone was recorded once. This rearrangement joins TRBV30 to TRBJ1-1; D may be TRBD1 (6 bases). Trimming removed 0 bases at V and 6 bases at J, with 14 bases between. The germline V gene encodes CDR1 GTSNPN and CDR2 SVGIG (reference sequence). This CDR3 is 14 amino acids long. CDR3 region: CAWSVGTGRAEAFF. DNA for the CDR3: TGTGCCTGGAGTGTAGGTACAGGGAGGGCTGAAGCTTTCTTT.

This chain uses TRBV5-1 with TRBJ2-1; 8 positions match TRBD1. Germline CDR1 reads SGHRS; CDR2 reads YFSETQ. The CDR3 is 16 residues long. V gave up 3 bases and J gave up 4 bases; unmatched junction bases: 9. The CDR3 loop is CASSWGTGQVYNEQFF. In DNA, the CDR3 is TGCGCCAGCAGCTGGGGTACGGGACAGGTGTACAATGAGCAGTTCTTC.

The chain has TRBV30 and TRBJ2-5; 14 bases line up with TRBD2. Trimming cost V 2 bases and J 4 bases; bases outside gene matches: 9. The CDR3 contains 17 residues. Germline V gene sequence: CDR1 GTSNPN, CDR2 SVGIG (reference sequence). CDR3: CAWSYKTTSGGAETQYF. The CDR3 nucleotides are TGTGCCTGGAGTTACAAGACGACTAGCGGGGGGGCAGAGACCCAGTACTTC. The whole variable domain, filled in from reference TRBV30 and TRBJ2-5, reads SQTIHQWPATLVQPVGSPLSLECTVEGTSNPNLYWYRQAAGRGLQLLFYSVGIGQISSEVPQNLSASRPQDRQFILSSKKLLLSDSGFYLCAWSYKTTSGGAETQYFGPGTRLLVL.

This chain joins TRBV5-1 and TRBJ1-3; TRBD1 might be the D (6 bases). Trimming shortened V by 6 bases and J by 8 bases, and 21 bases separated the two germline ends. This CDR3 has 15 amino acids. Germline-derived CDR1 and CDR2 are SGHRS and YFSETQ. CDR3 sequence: CASTWQGQTVDTIYF. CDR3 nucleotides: TGCGCCAGCACTTGGCAGGGGCAGACGGTTGACACCATATATTTT.

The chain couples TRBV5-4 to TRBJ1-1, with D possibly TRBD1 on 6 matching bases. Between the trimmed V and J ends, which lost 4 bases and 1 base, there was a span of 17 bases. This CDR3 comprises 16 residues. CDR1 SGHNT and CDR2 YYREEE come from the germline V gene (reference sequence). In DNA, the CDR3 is TGTGCCAGCAGCATTCGGGGGGGCCGGGGGAACACTGAAGCTTTCTTT. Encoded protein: CASSIRGGRGNTEAFF.

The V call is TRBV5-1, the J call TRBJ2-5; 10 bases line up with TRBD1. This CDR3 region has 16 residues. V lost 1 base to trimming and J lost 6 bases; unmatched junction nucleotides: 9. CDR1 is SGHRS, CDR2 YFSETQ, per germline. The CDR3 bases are TGCGCCAGCAGCTTGCGGACAGGGGGAGTTAGGCAGACCCAGTACTTC. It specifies CASSLRTGGVRQTQYF. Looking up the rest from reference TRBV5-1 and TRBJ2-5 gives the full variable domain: KAGVTQTPRYLIKTRGQQVTLSCSPISGHRSVSWYQQTPGQGLQFLFEYFSETQRNKGNFPGRFSGRQFSNSRSEMNVSTLELGDSALYLCASSLRTGGVRQTQYFGPGTRLLVL.

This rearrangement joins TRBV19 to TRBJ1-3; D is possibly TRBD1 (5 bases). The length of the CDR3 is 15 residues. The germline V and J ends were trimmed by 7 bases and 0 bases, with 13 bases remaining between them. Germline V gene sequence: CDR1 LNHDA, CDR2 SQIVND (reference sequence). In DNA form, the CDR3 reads TGTGCCAGTACCAAAGGGGACTCCTCTGGAAACACCATATATTTT. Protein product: CASTKGDSSGNTIYF.

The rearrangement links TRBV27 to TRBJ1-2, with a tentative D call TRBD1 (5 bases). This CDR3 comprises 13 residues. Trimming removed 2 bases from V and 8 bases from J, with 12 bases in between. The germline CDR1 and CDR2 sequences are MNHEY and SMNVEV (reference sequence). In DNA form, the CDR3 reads TGTGCCAGCAGTTTAGGCCAGGGAGGCGGCTACACCTTC. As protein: CASSLGQGGGYTF.

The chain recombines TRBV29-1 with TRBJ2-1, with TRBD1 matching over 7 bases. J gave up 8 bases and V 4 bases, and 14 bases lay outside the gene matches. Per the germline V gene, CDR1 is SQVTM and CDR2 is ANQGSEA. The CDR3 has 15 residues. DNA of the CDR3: TGCAGCGTTGCAGGGGGAGTAGGGGCAAGCCATGAGCAGTTCTTC. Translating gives CSVAGGVGASHEQFF.